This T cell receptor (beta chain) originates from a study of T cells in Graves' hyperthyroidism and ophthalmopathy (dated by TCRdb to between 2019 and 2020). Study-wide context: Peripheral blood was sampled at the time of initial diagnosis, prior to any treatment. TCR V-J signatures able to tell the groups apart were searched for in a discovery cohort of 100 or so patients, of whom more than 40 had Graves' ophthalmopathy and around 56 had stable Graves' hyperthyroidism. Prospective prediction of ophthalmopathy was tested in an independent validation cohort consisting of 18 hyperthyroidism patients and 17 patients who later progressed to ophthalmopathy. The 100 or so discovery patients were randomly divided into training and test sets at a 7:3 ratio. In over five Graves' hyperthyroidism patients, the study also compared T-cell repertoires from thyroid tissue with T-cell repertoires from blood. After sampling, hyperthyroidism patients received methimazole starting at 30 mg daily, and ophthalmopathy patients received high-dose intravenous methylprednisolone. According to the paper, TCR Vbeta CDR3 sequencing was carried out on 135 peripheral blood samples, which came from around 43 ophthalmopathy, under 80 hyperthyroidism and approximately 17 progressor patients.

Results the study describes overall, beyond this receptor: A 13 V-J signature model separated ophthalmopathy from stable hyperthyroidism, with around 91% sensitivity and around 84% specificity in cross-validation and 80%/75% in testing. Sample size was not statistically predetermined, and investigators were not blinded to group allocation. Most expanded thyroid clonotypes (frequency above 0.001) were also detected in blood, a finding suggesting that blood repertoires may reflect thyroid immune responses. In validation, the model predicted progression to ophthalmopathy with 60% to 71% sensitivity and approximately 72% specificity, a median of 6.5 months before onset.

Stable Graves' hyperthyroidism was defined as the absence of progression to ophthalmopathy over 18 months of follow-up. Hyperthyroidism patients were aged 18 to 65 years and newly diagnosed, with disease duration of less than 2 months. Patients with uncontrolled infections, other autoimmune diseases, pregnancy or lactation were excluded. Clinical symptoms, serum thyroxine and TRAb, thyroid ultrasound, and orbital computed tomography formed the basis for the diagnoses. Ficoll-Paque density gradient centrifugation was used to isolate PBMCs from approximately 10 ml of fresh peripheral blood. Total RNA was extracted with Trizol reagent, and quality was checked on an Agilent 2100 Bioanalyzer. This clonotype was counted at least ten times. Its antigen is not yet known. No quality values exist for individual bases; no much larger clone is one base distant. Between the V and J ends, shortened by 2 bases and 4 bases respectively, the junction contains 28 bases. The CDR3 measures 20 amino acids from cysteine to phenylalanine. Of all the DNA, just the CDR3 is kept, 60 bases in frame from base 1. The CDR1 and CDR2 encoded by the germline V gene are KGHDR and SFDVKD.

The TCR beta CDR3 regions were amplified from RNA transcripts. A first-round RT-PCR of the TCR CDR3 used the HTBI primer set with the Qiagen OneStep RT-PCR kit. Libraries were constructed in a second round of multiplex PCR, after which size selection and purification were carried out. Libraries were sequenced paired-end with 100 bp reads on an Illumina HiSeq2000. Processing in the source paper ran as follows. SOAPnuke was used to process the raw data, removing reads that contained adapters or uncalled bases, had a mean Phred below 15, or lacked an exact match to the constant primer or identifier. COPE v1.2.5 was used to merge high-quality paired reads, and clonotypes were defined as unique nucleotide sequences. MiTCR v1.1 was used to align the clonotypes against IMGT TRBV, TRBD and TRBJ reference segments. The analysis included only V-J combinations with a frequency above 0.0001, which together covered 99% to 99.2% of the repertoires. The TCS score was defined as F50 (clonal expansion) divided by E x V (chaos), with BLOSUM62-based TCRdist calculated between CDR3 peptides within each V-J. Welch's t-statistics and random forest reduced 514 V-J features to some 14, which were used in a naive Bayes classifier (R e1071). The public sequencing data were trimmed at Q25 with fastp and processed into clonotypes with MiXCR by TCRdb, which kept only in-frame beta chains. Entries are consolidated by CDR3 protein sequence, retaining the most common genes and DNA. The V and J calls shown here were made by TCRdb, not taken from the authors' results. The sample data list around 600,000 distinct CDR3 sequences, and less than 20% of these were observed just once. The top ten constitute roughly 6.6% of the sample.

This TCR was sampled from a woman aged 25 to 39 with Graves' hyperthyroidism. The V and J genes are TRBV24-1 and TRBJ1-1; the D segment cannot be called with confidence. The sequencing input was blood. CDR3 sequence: CATSDSVDRRDGVEITEAFF. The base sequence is TGTGCCACCAGTGATTCGGTGGATAGGCGAGACGGAGTTGAGATCACTGAAGCTTTCTTT.